Below, 29 T cell receptor beta chains from the same sample are listed, as sequenced in a study of T cell changes during pregnancy in multiple sclerosis. Only in-frame clones appear in the TCRdb table, and some are missing; sequencing was by immunoSEQ multiplex PCR. Of 75,000 to 100,000 clones detected, about nine tenths appear once; the ten largest clones hold 0.7% to 0.9%. The material was peripheral blood, obtained in the second trimester of pregnancy. These receptors were collected from a female donor in good health, enrolled as a control in a pregnancy study.

This clone was recorded once. J is TRBJ2-7 and V is TRBV6-6; D might be TRBD2 (6 bases). The V end was cut by 0 bases, the J end by 6 bases, with 15 bases between. The CDR3 extends over 15 amino acids. The germline gives CDR1 MNHNY, CDR2 SVGAGI (reference sequence). The CDR3 DNA follows: TGTGCCAGCAGTTACTCGGCAGGGAGGTTTGGCGAGCAGTACTTC. This sequence encodes CASSYSAGRFGEQYF.

This CDR3 reads CASSFRGNGYTF. The CDR3 DNA reads TGTGCCAGCAGCTTTCGAGGGAATGGCTACACCTTC. V gene TRBV7-9 combines with J gene TRBJ1-2; D uncertain. Germline CDR1 reads SEHNR; CDR2 reads FQNEAQ (reference sequence). The CDR3 loop spans 12 amino acids. Between the trimmed V and J ends, which lost 3 bases and 6 bases, there was a span of 8 bases.

The gene calls are TRBV29-1 and TRBJ1-1; D gene unclear. Germline CDR1 reads SQVTM; CDR2 reads ANQGSEA. The CDR3 is 14 amino acids. Trimming took off 0 bases at V and 8 bases at J, with 16 bases between the two ends. The CDR3 DNA is TGCAGCGTTGAAGAGGAGCGGAGGGCGGAGGAAGCTTTCTTT. This translates into CSVEEERRAEEAFF. The full variable domain, its missing parts supplied by reference TRBV29-1 and TRBJ1-1, is SAVISQKPSRDICQRGTSLTIQCQVDSQVTMMFWYRQQPGQSLTLIATANQGSEATYESGFVIDKFPISRPNLTFSTLTVSNMSPEDSSIYLCSVEEERRAEEAFFGQGTRLTVV.

DNA of the CDR3: TGTGCCAGCAGTTACTCGGAGGGAGTGGACGAGCAGTACTTC. Its translation is CASSYSEGVDEQYF. This chain uses TRBV6-5 with TRBJ2-7; weak D call: TRBD2 (6 bases). V was clipped by 0 bases and J by 5 bases, with 11 bases between them. The CDR3 extends over 14 amino acids. The V gene's germline CDR1 is MNHEY and CDR2 SVGAGI.

The chain links TRBV2 to TRBJ1-4; tentatively, D is TRBD1 (5 bases). This CDR3 region has 17 residues. V was trimmed by 2 bases and J by 0 bases, leaving 13 bases between them. Per the germline V gene, CDR1 is SNHLY and CDR2 is FYNNEI. The CDR3 here is CASSEIIAGATNEKLFF. CDR3 sequence (DNA): TGTGCCAGCAGTGAAATAATTGCGGGGGCAACTAATGAAAAACTGTTTTTT.

This sequence joins TRBV11-2 and TRBJ1-6, with 10 bases lining up with TRBD1. The CDR3 is 14 amino acids. Germline V gene lookup returns CDR1 SGHAT and CDR2 FQNNGV. V lost 5 bases and J lost 6; bases outside the gene matches: 1. The CDR3 DNA reads TGTGCCAGCAGCAGGACAGGGGGTAATTCACCCCTCCACTTT. It yields the protein CASSRTGGNSPLHF.

In this sample, this clone turned up once. The genes are TRBV25-1 and TRBJ2-2; D gene ambiguous. V was clipped by 3 bases and J by 0 bases, with 5 bases between them. Looked up from germline, CDR1 is MGHDK and CDR2 is SYGVNS. CDR3 length equals 14 residues. The DNA for the CDR3 is TGTGCCAGCAGTGACAGAACGAACACCGGGGAGCTGTTTTTT. Translating it yields CASSDRTNTGELFF.

The chain is built from TRBV29-1 and TRBJ1-1; no clear D gene. V shed 0 bases and J shed 10 bases, with 12 bases lying between them. The CDR3 is 12 amino acids. CDR1 is SQVTM and CDR2 is ANQGSEA in the germline V gene. The CDR3 coding sequence is TGCAGCGTTGAAGATCAGGCAGCCGGAGCTTTCTTT. As protein: CSVEDQAAGAFF.

The chain recombines TRBV13 with TRBJ2-2; TRBD2 might be the D (6 bases). V was pared by 0 bases and J by 2 bases, with 7 bases between. From germline, CDR1 is PRHDT and CDR2 FYEKMQ (reference sequence). The CDR3 loop spans 15 amino acids. The CDR3 protein is CASSLGAGNTGELFF. The CDR3 DNA reads TGTGCCAGCAGCTTAGGAGCGGGTAACACCGGGGAGCTGTTTTTT.

V and J are TRBV7-9 and TRBJ2-1; D remains unclear. The CDR3 consists of 12 residues. The V gene's germline CDR1 is SEHNR and CDR2 FQNEAQ (reference sequence). Trimming took off 1 base at V and 9 bases at J, with 7 bases between the two ends. The CDR3 bases are TGTGCCAGCAGCTTAGTGTACGGTGAGCAGTTCTTC. It translates to CASSLVYGEQFF.

This clone came up once. This CDR3 is CASSQDSSYGYTF. The DNA for the CDR3 is TGTGCCAGCAGCCAGGACAGCAGCTATGGCTACACCTTC. This chain links TRBV7-6 with TRBJ1-2, with D tentatively TRBD1 (6 bases). The germline V gene has CDR1 SGHVS and CDR2 FNYEAQ. The V end was cut by 5 bases, the J end by 4 bases, with 11 bases between. The CDR3 covers 13 residues.

The chain recombines TRBV7-2 with TRBJ1-5, with 9 positions matching TRBD1. Germline trimming cut 7 bases from V and 4 bases from J; bases unmatched to any gene: 8. Per the germline V gene, CDR1 is SGHTA and CDR2 is FQGNSA. The CDR3 runs 15 residues. This chain's CDR3 is CASTEQGAGNQPQHF. Here the CDR3 DNA reads TGTGCCAGCACCGAACAGGGGGCGGGGAATCAGCCCCAGCATTTT.

This rearrangement joins TRBV4-2 to TRBJ1-1; D uncertain. V lost 0 bases, J lost 7 bases, and 9 bases lay in between. Germline V lookup: CDR1 LGHNA, CDR2 YNFKEQ. This CDR3 has 13 amino acids. CDR3: CASSQENGYEAFF. In DNA form, the CDR3 reads TGTGCCAGCAGCCAAGAGAACGGGTATGAAGCTTTCTTT.

V and J are TRBV2 and TRBJ2-2; perhaps TRBD1 as D (7 bases). The CDR3 has 15 residues. CDR1 is SNHLY, CDR2 FYNNEI, per germline. V was pared by 10 bases and J by 2 bases, with 17 bases between. Written as DNA, the CDR3 is TGTGCCATTGGCGGGAACAGGGGCAACACCGGGGAGCTGTTTTTT. It specifies CAIGGNRGNTGELFF. The complete variable domain, with remaining parts taken from reference TRBV2 and TRBJ2-2, reads EPEVTQTPSHQVTQMGQEVILRCVPISNHLYFYWYRQILGQKVEFLVSFYNNEISEKSEIFDDQFSVERPDGSNFTLKIRSTKLEDSAMYFCAIGGNRGNTGELFFGEGSRLTVL.

This chain uses TRBV7-9 with TRBJ2-6, with D perhaps TRBD2 (6 bases). With 2 bases removed from V and 3 bases from J, the gap between germline ends came to 8 bases. Germline V gives CDR1 SEHNR, CDR2 FQNEAQ (reference sequence). This CDR3 comprises 15 residues. The chain's CDR3 is CASSLWRDGANVLTF. CDR3 sequence (DNA): TGTGCCAGCAGCTTATGGCGGGATGGGGCCAACGTCCTGACTTTC.

The chain joins TRBV30 to TRBJ1-2, with a possible D match to TRBD1 (5 bases). The CDR3 sequence is 13 residues long. Germline CDR1 reads GTSNPN; CDR2 reads SVGIG (reference sequence). V was cut by 4 bases and J by 0 bases, with 9 bases left in between. The CDR3 is CAWKDTSNYGYTF. In nucleotides, the CDR3 is TGTGCCTGGAAGGACACCTCTAACTATGGCTACACCTTC.

The sample holds one count of this clone. The V gene is TRBV28, the J gene TRBJ1-2, with a weak D call TRBD1 (6 bases). Trimming removed 5 bases from V and 3 bases from J, with 19 bases in between. Germline V CDR1 and CDR2: MDHEN, SYDVKM. This CDR3 comprises 16 residues. CDR3 in DNA: TGTGCCAGCAGTCCACAGGACAGCTCGGAATACTATGGCTACACCTTC. This gives the protein CASSPQDSSEYYGYTF.

The CDR3 nucleotides are TGTGCCAGCAGCTTACGGGGGGGGAATGGCTACACCTTC. This gives the protein CASSLRGGNGYTF. This sequence joins TRBV7-8 and TRBJ1-2, with a weak D call TRBD1 (5 bases). Trimming left V 2 bases short and J 6 bases short, with 10 bases between. Germline V gene sequence: CDR1 SGHVS, CDR2 FQNEAQ. The length of the CDR3 is 13 residues.

This clone was recorded once. The chain links TRBV7-9 to TRBJ2-1; 11 bases align to TRBD2. V lost 3 bases, J lost 9 bases, and 7 bases stayed unmatched. Germline V gene lookup returns CDR1 SEHNR and CDR2 FQNEAQ (reference sequence). The CDR3 spans 15 residues. The CDR3 nucleotides are TGTGCCAGCAGCTTGGGTAGCGGGAGGGCCGCTGAGCAGTTCTTC. It encodes CASSLGSGRAAEQFF.

This chain connects TRBV6-5 to TRBJ2-3, with TRBD2 matching 7 bases. With 6 bases clipped from V and 3 bases from J, the junction kept 9 bases outside the gene matches. The germline V gene encodes CDR1 MNHEY and CDR2 SVGAGI. The CDR3 contains 15 residues. DNA for the CDR3: TGTGCCAGCAGGGAGGCTAGCGGAGCAACAGATACGCAGTATTTT. Protein product: CASREASGATDTQYF.

V is TRBV5-1 and J is TRBJ2-3; 7 bases are a match to TRBD2. Per the germline V gene, CDR1 is SGHRS and CDR2 is YFSETQ. Trimming removed 0 bases from V and 3 bases from J; junction bases left unmatched: 7. The CDR3 runs 16 residues. The chain's CDR3 is CASSLEWGGETDTQYF. As DNA, the CDR3 is TGCGCCAGCAGCTTGGAATGGGGGGGGGAAACAGATACGCAGTATTTT.

This clone was seen once. V gene TRBV5-8 combines with J gene TRBJ1-6, with D unresolved. This CDR3 spans 12 amino acids. Germline CDR1 is SGHTS and CDR2 is YDEGEE. The ends were cut back, 4 bases at V and 7 bases at J, with 6 bases in the middle. CDR3 region: CASSPRNSPLHF. For the CDR3, the DNA is TGTGCCAGCAGCCCGCGGAATTCACCCCTCCACTTT.

This clone was recorded many times. V gene TRBV27 combines with J gene TRBJ2-1; no clear D gene. The germline V gene encodes CDR1 MNHEY and CDR2 SMNVEV (reference sequence). Trimming left V 5 bases short and J 4 bases short, with 3 bases between. CDR3 length: 11 residues. CDR3 nucleotides: TGTGCCAGCAGTACATACAATGAGCAGTTCTTC. It encodes CASSTYNEQFF.

The chain is built from TRBV5-4 and TRBJ1-3; D is possibly TRBD1 (5 bases). V gave up 3 bases and J gave up 0 bases, with 16 bases separating them. CDR3 length: 17 residues. The germline CDR1 and CDR2 sequences are SGHNT and YYREEE (reference sequence). The CDR3 is CASSWGGRGSSGNTIYF. CDR3 sequence (DNA): TGTGCCAGCAGCTGGGGCGGGAGAGGCAGCTCTGGAAACACCATATATTTT.

This clone appeared a single time. The chain links TRBV7-2 to TRBJ1-2, with 8 positions matching TRBD1. In germline, CDR1 is SGHTA, CDR2 FQGNSA. CDR3 size: 15 residues. Losses at the gene ends were 2 bases for V and 0 bases for J; bases not matched to a gene: 2. CDR3 protein: CASSLNRGTNYGYTF. The CDR3 nucleotides read TGTGCCAGCAGCTTAAACAGGGGGACTAACTATGGCTACACCTTC. The full variable domain, completed using reference TRBV7-2 and TRBJ1-2, is GAGVSQSPSNKVTEKGKDVELRCDPISGHTALYWYRQSLGQGLEFLIYFQGNSAPDKSGLPSDRFSAERTGGSVSTLTIQRTQQEDSAVYLCASSLNRGTNYGYTFGSGTRLTVV.

The chain employs TRBV7-2 and TRBJ2-1; D gene uncertain. V lost 3 bases and J lost 0, with 15 bases in between. This CDR3 spans 17 amino acids. The germline gives CDR1 SGHTA, CDR2 FQGNSA. The DNA for the CDR3 is TGTGCCAGCAGCTTCCGGCTGAGCGAGAGCTCCTACAATGAGCAGTTCTTC. Residues: CASSFRLSESSYNEQFF.

This clone occurred once. The rearrangement joins TRBV7-9 to TRBJ1-1; D possibly corresponds to TRBD1 (6 bases). The CDR3 length is 14 residues. Germline V gene data show CDR1 as SEHNR and CDR2 as FQNEAQ (reference sequence). The germline V and J ends were trimmed by 6 bases and 10 bases, with 21 bases remaining between them. The CDR3 sequence: CASRGDRDIGAAFF. The CDR3 region has the DNA TGTGCCAGCAGGGGGGATCGGGACATCGGAGCAGCTTTCTTT.

The chain employs TRBV5-8 and TRBJ1-4; 9 nucleotides align to TRBD1. The CDR3 runs 14 residues. The germline V gene encodes CDR1 SGHTS and CDR2 YDEGEE. V lost 4 bases to trimming and J lost 7 bases; unmatched junction nucleotides: 5. This chain's CDR3 is CASSMDRGREKLFF. Here the CDR3 DNA reads TGTGCCAGCAGCATGGACAGGGGACGTGAAAAACTGTTTTTT.

This sequence joins TRBV11-3 and TRBJ2-5; 8 bases agree with TRBD1. The CDR3 runs 14 residues. Germline V lookup: CDR1 SGHNT, CDR2 YENEEA. Trimming at V came to 1 base and at J to 5 bases, leaving 3 bases not matched to a gene. The CDR3 is CASSLGQGAETQYF. The CDR3 bases are TGTGCCAGCAGCTTAGGGCAGGGGGCCGAGACCCAGTACTTC.